Here is one T cell receptor beta chain with its context. These data belong to a study of shared clonotypes between healthy human individuals. Study summary: Aged 18 to 49, the donors were two women and three men.

Approximately 300 ng DNA, roughly 30,000 T cell genomes, went into unsorted PBMC replicate PCRs. Source study methods: ImmunoSEQ gave junction-only sequences without quality scores, so filtering differed. Measured with immunoSEQ multiplex PCR; TCRdb has only the in-frame clones, and not every one. The V and J calls and the clone size are those of that table, but D and trimming were determined from the DNA. The sample includes about 520,000 clones, around 73% of them seen just once. Looked up from germline, CDR1 is MDHEN and CDR2 is SYDVKM. The CDR3 is made up of 13 amino acids. With 1 base removed from V and 4 bases from J, the gap between germline ends came to 7 bases.

The J gene is TRBJ1-1, the V gene TRBV28; possible D gene TRBD1, 6 bases. The clonotype originates from a woman between 40 and 55 years old in good health. Some clones in this sample may be carry-over from other donors' samples. What was sequenced was PBMCs. The CDR3 DNA reads as TGTGCCAGCAGTTTATCAGGGGTCACTGAAGCTTTCTTT. It codes for CASSLSGVTEAFF.